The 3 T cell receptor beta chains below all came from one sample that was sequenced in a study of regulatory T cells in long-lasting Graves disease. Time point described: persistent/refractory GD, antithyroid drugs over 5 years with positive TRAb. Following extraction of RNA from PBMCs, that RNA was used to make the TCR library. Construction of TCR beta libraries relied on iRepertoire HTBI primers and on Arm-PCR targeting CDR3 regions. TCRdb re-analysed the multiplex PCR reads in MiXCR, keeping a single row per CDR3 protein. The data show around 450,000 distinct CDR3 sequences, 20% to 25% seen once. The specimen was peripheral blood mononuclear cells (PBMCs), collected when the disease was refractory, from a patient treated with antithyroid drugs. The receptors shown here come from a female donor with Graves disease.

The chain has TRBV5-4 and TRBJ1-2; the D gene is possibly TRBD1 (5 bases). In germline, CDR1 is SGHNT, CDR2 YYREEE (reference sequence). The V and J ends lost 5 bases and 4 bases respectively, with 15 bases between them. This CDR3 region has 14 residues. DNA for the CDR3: TGTGCCAGCAGTATAGACAGCGAGGCCTATGGCTACACCTTC. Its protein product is CASSIDSEAYGYTF.

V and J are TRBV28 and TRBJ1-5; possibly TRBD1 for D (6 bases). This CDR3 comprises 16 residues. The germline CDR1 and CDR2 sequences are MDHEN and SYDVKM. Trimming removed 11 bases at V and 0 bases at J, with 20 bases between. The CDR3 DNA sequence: TGTGCCTCTCTAGGGGGTCCCCTTTATAGCAATCAGCCCCAGCATTTT. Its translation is CASLGGPLYSNQPQHF.

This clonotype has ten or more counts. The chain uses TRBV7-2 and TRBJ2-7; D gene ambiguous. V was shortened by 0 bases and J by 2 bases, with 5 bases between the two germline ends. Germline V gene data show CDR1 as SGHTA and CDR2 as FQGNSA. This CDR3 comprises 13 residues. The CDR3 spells CASSLAAPYEQYF. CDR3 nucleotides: TGTGCCAGCAGCTTAGCCGCCCCCTACGAGCAGTACTTC. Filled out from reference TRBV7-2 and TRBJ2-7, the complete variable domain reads GAGVSQSPSNKVTEKGKDVELRCDPISGHTALYWYRQSLGQGLEFLIYFQGNSAPDKSGLPSDRFSAERTGGSVSTLTIQRTQQEDSAVYLCASSLAAPYEQYFGPGTRLTVT.